The source of this TCR beta chain is a study of blood T cell repertoires in COVID-19. Study-wide context: Researchers got acute and convalescent COVID-19 samples from the United States, Italy and Spain. T cells, B-cell-depleted T cells, or PBMCs provided the cDNA or gDNA that served as material.

V lost 3 bases and J lost 7; bases outside the gene matches: 8. The CDR3 length is 15 residues. Germline V gives CDR1 PRHDT, CDR2 FYEKMQ (reference sequence). In the original workflow: Amplifying reference gene primers gave estimates of nucleated cell counts. The method was immunoSEQ multiplex PCR; TCRdb's version includes in-frame clones alone and lacks a portion of them. V, J and clone size are taken as reported in that table, and D and trimming were inferred from the DNA itself. Of a few hundred thousand clones listed, around 90% are singletons. This receptor was obtained from a man aged 18 to 29 who had recovered from COVID-19. Sample: peripheral blood. The V call is TRBV13, the J call TRBJ2-1; 8 bases are a match to TRBD2. CDR3 coding DNA: TGTGCCAGCAGCTTTCCGGCGGGGGGTGGGAATGAGCAGTTCTTC. This translates into CASSFPAGGGNEQFF.